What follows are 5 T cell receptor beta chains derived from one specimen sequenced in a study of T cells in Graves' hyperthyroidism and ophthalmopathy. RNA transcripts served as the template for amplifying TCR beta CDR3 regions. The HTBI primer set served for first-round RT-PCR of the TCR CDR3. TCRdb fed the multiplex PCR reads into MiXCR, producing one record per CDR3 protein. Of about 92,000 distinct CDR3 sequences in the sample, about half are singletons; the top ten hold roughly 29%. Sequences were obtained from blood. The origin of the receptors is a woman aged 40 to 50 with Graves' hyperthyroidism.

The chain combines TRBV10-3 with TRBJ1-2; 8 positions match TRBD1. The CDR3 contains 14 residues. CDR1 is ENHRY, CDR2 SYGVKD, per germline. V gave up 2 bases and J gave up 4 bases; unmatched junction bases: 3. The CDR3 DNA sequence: TGTGCCATCAGTGAGGAAGGGACAGGCTATGGCTACACCTTC. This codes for CAISEEGTGYGYTF.

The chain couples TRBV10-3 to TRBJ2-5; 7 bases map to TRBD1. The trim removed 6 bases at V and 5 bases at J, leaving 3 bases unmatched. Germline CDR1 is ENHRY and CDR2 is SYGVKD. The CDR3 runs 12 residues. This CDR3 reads CAIRGTAETQYF. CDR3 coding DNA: TGTGCCATCAGGGGGACAGCGGAGACCCAGTACTTC.

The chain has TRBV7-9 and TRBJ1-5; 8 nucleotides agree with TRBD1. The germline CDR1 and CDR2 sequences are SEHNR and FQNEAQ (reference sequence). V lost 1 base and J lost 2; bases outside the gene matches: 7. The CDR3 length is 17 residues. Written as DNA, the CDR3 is TGTGCCAGCAGCTTAGGGCAGGGGGCTGAAGGCAATCAGCCCCAGCATTTT. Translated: CASSLGQGAEGNQPQHF. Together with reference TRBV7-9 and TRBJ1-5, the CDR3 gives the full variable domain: DTGVSQNPRHKITKRGQNVTFRCDPISEHNRLYWYRQTLGQGPEFLTYFQNEAQLEKSRLLSDRFSAERPKGSFSTLEIQRTEQGDSAMYLCASSLGQGAEGNQPQHFGDGTRLSIL.

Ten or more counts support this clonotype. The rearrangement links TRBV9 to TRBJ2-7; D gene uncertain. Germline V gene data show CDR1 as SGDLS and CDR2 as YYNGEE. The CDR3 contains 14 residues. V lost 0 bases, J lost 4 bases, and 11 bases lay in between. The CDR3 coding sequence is TGTGCCAGCAGCGTAGAAAACCCATGTTACGAGCAGTACTTC. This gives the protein CASSVENPCYEQYF.

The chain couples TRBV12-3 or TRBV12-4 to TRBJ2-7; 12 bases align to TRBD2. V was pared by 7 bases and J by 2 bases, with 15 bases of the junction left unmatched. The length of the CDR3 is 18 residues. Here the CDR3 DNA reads TGTGCCAGCACCATGACTAGCGGGAGTGAGTGGGCCACCTACGAGCAGTACTTC. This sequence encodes CASTMTSGSEWATYEQYF.